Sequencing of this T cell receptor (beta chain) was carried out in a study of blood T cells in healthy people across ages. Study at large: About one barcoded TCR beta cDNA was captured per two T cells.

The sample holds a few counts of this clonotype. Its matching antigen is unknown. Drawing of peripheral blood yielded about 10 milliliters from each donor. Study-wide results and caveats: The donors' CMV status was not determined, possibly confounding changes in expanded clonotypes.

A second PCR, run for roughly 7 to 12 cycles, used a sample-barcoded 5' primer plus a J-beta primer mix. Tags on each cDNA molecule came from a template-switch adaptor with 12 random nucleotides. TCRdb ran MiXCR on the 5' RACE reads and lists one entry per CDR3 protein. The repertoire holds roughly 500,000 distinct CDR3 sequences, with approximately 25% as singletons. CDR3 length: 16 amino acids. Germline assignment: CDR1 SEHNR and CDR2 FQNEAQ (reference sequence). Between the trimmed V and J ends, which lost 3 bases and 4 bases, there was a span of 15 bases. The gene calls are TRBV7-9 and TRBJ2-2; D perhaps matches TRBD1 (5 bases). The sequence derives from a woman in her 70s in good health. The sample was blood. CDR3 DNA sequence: TGTGCCAGCAGCTTCAGCGCCAGGGCATCCACCGGGGAGCTGTTTTTT. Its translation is CASSFSARASTGELFF.